One and the same sample provided the 2 T cell receptor beta chains below, sequenced in a study of beta chain features in type 1 diabetes. Investigators reverse transcribed all isolated RNA, so they sequenced expressed TCRB transcripts. Assay used: immunoSEQ multiplex PCR; TCRdb lists only in-frame clones, some missing. The sample has under 400,000 clones; less than 20% are singletons. The sequencing sample was made of naive CD4+ T cells from blood. These receptors all stem from a woman between 18 and 29 years old in good health.

This clone occurred a few times. The chain employs TRBV5-1 and TRBJ2-1; D may be TRBD2 (5 bases). Germline V CDR1 and CDR2: SGHRS, YFSETQ. V lost 4 bases to trimming and J lost 4 bases, with 15 bases between them. CDR3 length: 15 amino acids. The CDR3, as DNA: TGCGCCAGCAGCAACGGGGTCCTCGTATACAATGAGCAGTTCTTC. Its translation is CASSNGVLVYNEQFF. The variable domain in full, with the rest retrieved from reference TRBV5-1 and TRBJ2-1, is KAGVTQTPRYLIKTRGQQVTLSCSPISGHRSVSWYQQTPGQGLQFLFEYFSETQRNKGNFPGRFSGRQFSNSRSEMNVSTLELGDSALYLCASSNGVLVYNEQFFGPGTRLTVL.

This clone was counted only a few times. The CDR3 here is CASSLASRDRELFF. CDR3 bases: TGTGCCAGCAGCTTAGCGAGTCGAGACAGGGAGCTGTTTTTT. This chain links TRBV7-2 with TRBJ2-2, with D hard to call. This CDR3 spans 14 amino acids. With 0 bases removed from V and 9 bases from J, the gap between germline ends came to 11 bases. Germline V lookup: CDR1 SGHTA, CDR2 FQGNSA.